These T cell receptor beta chains were read from a single sample in a study of beta chain features in type 1 diabetes. Sequenced by immunoSEQ multiplex PCR; TCRdb stores in-frame clones only, minus some. Of 600,000 or so clones in the sample, over 12% were seen once. The sequenced sample was naive CD4+ T cells from blood. These receptors originate from a man younger than 35 with type 1 diabetes. Each CDR3 is given with its conserved first and last residue. Fields, in order: clone size, D gene, V gene, J gene, CDR3 protein, CDR3 DNA. The D gene is left open where the match is weak. Clone size appears in some rows only: once, few, many, or a class for an expanded clone.

.	.	TRBV29-1	TRBJ2-5	CSVSSWETQYF	TGCAGCGTCTCCTCTTGGGAGACCCAGTACTTC
.	TRBD2	TRBV4-2	TRBJ2-1	CASSQGTLSGRGNEQFF	TGTGCCAGCAGCCAAGGTACACTTAGCGGGAGAGGTAATGAGCAGTTCTTC
once	.	TRBV5-1	TRBJ2-7	CASSFSTGADEQYF	TGCGCCAGCAGCTTCTCGACCGGGGCCGACGAGCAGTACTTC
.	.	TRBV29-1	TRBJ2-3	CSVGPGDTQYF	TGCAGCGTTGGACCTGGAGATACGCAGTATTTT
.	TRBD1	TRBV7-9	TRBJ1-1	CASSFTGTGAQNTEAFF	TGTGCCAGCAGCTTTACCGGGACAGGGGCCCAGAACACTGAAGCTTTCTTT
.	TRBD1	TRBV15	TRBJ1-2	CATSRENRGIANYGYTF	TGTGCCACCAGCAGAGAAAACAGGGGGATAGCTAACTATGGCTACACCTTC
once	TRBD1	TRBV5-8	TRBJ2-6	CASSRDRVSGANVLTF	TGTGCCAGCAGCAGGGACAGGGTGAGTGGGGCCAACGTCCTGACTTTC
.	TRBD2	TRBV4-2	TRBJ2-7	CASSQDHAASGSQYF	TGTGCCAGCAGCCAAGATCATGCGGCTAGCGGGAGCCAGTACTTC
.	.	TRBV6-5	TRBJ2-3	CASSYGTGSTDTQYF	TGTGCCAGCAGTTATGGTACAGGGAGCACAGATACGCAGTATTTT
few	.	TRBV9	TRBJ1-5	CASSVVGESNQPQHF	TGTGCCAGCAGCGTAGTGGGGGAGAGCAATCAGCCCCAGCATTTT
few	.	TRBV19	TRBJ1-5	CASSMGAVYSNQPQHF	TGTGCCAGTAGTATGGGGGCGGTATATAGCAATCAGCCCCAGCATTTT
.	TRBD2	TRBV6-4	TRBJ2-3	CASSSGGRATDTQYF	TGTGCCAGCAGTTCCGGCGGGAGAGCCACAGATACGCAGTATTTT
few	TRBD2	TRBV7-9	TRBJ2-7	CASSSRTGGYEQYF	TGTGCCAGCAGCTCTCGGACGGGGGGGTACGAGCAGTACTTC
.	.	TRBV30	TRBJ2-2	CAWREGANTGELFF	TGTGCCTGGAGGGAGGGGGCGAACACCGGGGAGCTGTTTTTT
few	TRBD1	TRBV5-4	TRBJ1-2	CASSSAGGGYGYTF	TGTGCCAGCAGCTCGGCAGGGGGCGGCTATGGCTACACCTTC
.	.	TRBV5-1	TRBJ1-1	CASRAEGEAFF	TGCGCCAGCAGAGCAGAGGGTGAAGCTTTCTTT
few	TRBD1	TRBV19	TRBJ1-1	CASSASQGSYTEAFF	TGTGCCAGTAGTGCCTCACAGGGGAGTTACACTGAAGCTTTCTTT
.	TRBD2	TRBV18	TRBJ2-5	CASSRGGSGPETQYF	TGTGCCAGCTCACGAGGCGGGAGCGGTCCAGAGACCCAGTACTTC
few	TRBD1	TRBV18	TRBJ2-7	CASSPLGTGGYEQYF	TGTGCCAGCTCACCACTCGGGACAGGGGGCTACGAGCAGTACTTC
few	.	TRBV7-2	TRBJ1-2	CASSLTREAYGYTF	TGTGCCAGCAGCTTAACCAGGGAAGCCTATGGCTACACCTTC
few	.	TRBV27	TRBJ1-1	CASNGAGPSTEAFF	TGTGCCAGCAATGGAGCAGGGCCGAGCACTGAAGCTTTCTTT
few	.	TRBV28	TRBJ2-6	CASSSGPLEGSGANVLTF	TGTGCCAGCAGTTCGGGACCATTAGAGGGCTCTGGGGCCAACGTCCTGACTTTC
.	TRBD1	TRBV6-5	TRBJ2-7	CASSKQGLLVHEQYF	TGTGCCAGCAGTAAACAGGGGCTCCTCGTCCACGAGCAGTACTTC
.	.	TRBV5-4	TRBJ2-3	CASSLNQDGITDTQYF	TGTGCCAGCAGCTTGAACCAGGACGGGATCACAGATACGCAGTATTTT
few	TRBD1	TRBV29-1	TRBJ2-7	CSVPSQGANEQYF	TGCAGCGTTCCTTCGCAGGGGGCTAACGAGCAGTACTTC
few	.	TRBV29-1	TRBJ2-1	CSVEEHDGSSYNEQFF	TGCAGCGTTGAAGAACACGACGGAAGCTCCTACAATGAGCAGTTCTTC
.	.	TRBV14	TRBJ2-3	CATAFSTDTQYF	TGTGCCACCGCATTTAGCACAGATACGCAGTATTTT
few	.	TRBV4-2	TRBJ2-3	CASSSNGAGPDTQYF	TGTGCCAGCAGCTCAAACGGGGCCGGTCCAGATACGCAGTATTTT
few	.	TRBV9	TRBJ1-6	CASSPWGGAVESPLHF	TGTGCCAGCAGCCCGTGGGGCGGGGCGGTGGAATCACCCCTCCACTTT
few	TRBD2	TRBV18	TRBJ2-1	CASSPPWAGGGNEQFF	TGTGCCAGCTCACCACCGTGGGCGGGAGGAGGAAATGAGCAGTTCTTC
.	TRBD2	TRBV5-6	TRBJ2-1	CASSTGLAGGHLIF	TGTGCCAGCAGCACCGGACTAGCGGGAGGCCATCTCATCTTC
few	TRBD1	TRBV2	TRBJ1-2	CASSDRGEGGYTF	TGTGCCAGCAGCGACAGGGGCGAAGGTGGCTACACCTTC
.	.	TRBV4-2	TRBJ1-5	CASSQASGAGRQPQHF	TGTGCCAGCAGCCAAGCCTCCGGGGCGGGCCGGCAGCCCCAGCATTTT
few	TRBD1	TRBV7-3	TRBJ2-1	CASSQDRDRVNEQFF	TGTGCCAGCAGCCAAGACCGGGACAGGGTCAATGAGCAGTTCTTC
.	.	TRBV5-6	TRBJ1-1	CASSLYGSSLNTEAFF	TGTGCCAGCAGCTTGTACGGCAGTTCCTTGAACACTGAAGCTTTCTTT
.	.	TRBV5-6	TRBJ1-6	CASSTGLLGGYSPLHF	TGTGCCAGCAGCACGGGACTCCTAGGGGGATATTCACCCCTCCACTTT
.	TRBD1	TRBV29-1	TRBJ1-1	CSVEQGVNTEAFF	TGCAGCGTTGAGCAGGGGGTTAACACTGAAGCTTTCTTT
few	.	TRBV5-1	TRBJ2-2	CASSFGWDTGELFF	TGCGCCAGCAGCTTCGGGTGGGACACCGGGGAGCTGTTTTTT
.	TRBD1	TRBV27	TRBJ2-7	CASSSLRFHRDRVTYEQYF	TGTGCCAGCAGTTCTCTACGGTTCCACCGGGACAGGGTAACCTACGAGCAGTACTTC
.	TRBD2	TRBV7-2	TRBJ2-3	CASTTRGIEGTSGEPRGYF	TGTGCCAGCACCACTAGGGGTATAGAGGGGACTAGCGGGGAACCTCGGGGATATTTT
.	.	TRBV30	TRBJ2-7	CAWSVPSGEQYF	TGTGCCTGGAGTGTACCTTCGGGAGAGCAGTACTTC